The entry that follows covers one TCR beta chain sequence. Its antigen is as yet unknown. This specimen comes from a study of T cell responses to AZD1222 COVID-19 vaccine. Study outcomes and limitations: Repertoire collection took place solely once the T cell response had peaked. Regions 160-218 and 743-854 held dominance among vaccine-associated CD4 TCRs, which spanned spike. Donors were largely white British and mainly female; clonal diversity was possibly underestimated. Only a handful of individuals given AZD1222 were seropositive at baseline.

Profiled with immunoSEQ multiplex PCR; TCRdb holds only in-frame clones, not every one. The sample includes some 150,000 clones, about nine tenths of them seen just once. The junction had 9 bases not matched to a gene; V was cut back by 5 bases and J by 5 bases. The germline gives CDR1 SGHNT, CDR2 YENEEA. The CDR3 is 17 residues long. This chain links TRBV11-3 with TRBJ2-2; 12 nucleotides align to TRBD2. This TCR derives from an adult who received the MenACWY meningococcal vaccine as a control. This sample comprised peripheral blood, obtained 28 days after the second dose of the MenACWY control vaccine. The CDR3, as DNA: TGTGCCAGCAGCCACCCTACTAGCGGGAGGACAACCGGGGAGCTGTTTTTT. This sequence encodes CASSHPTSGRTTGELFF.